This T cell receptor beta chain was recorded in a study of early stage breast cancer tumors. V lost 1 base and J lost 3, with 7 bases in between. The CDR3 totals 14 residues. The V gene's germline CDR1 is SGHDN and CDR2 FVKESK. Profiling relied on immunoSEQ multiplex PCR, and the TCRdb table lists in-frame clones only, not all of them. The top ten clones hold approximately 4.5% of a sample with about 69,000 clones, 65% to 85% of them seen once. This chain links TRBV14 with TRBJ1-5; no definite D call. Sequencing was done on a sample of blood. The TCR comes from a person aged 35-50 years with breast cancer. The CDR3 DNA reads TGTGCCAGCAGCCAAGCGGAAAACAATCAGCCCCAGCATTTT. It specifies CASSQAENNQPQHF. The full variable domain, rest sourced from reference TRBV14 and TRBJ1-5, is EAGVTQFPSHSVIEKGQTVTLRCDPISGHDNLYWYRRVMGKEIKFLLHFVKESKQDESGMPNNRFLAERTGGTYSTLKVQPAELEDSGVYFCASSQAENNQPQHFGDGTRLSIL.